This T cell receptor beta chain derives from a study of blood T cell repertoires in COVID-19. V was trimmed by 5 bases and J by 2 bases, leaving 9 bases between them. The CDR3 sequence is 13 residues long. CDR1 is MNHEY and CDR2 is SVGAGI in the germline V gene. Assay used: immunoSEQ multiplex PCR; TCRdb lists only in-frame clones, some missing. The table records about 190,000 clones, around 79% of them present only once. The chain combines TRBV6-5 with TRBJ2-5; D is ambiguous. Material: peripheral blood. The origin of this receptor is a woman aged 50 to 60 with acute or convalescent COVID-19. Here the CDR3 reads CASSRRGQETQYF. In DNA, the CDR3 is TGTGCCAGCAGTCGCCGAGGACAAGAGACCCAGTACTTC.